These 3 T cell receptor beta chains share one sample of origin, sequenced in a study of breast tumors, draining lymph nodes, adjacent tissues. TCRdb recomputed calls from the multiplex PCR reads with MiXCR, one row per CDR3 protein. Of tens of thousands of distinct CDR3 sequences listed, 68% were seen once; the top ten hold roughly a quarter. The sample comprised tumor-adjacent breast tissue. The receptors shown here come from a female donor with breast cancer. Some clones in this sample may be carry-over from other donors' samples.

The chain combines TRBV2 with TRBJ2-2, with TRBD2 as a possible D gene (5 bases). The CDR3 is made up of 14 amino acids. Germline V lookup: CDR1 SNHLY, CDR2 FYNNEI. Trimming took off 6 bases at V and 2 bases at J, with 10 bases between the two ends. The CDR3 DNA reads as TGTGCCAGCAGGCCTCTAGCAAACACCGGGGAGCTGTTTTTT. Its protein product is CASRPLANTGELFF.

This clonotype has ten or more counts. The rearrangement links TRBV5-1 to TRBJ2-1, with a weak D call TRBD2 (6 bases). Germline V CDR1 and CDR2: SGHRS, YFSETQ. The CDR3 has 16 amino acids. Trimming pared 0 bases from V and 5 bases from J, leaving 15 bases between. CDR3 loop: CASSLVPDYTDNEQFF. The CDR3, as DNA: TGCGCCAGCAGCTTGGTTCCGGACTATACTGACAATGAGCAGTTCTTC.

This clonotype was detected only once. The chain carries TRBV10-1 and TRBJ2-3; 8 bases map to TRBD1. From germline, CDR1 is WNHNN and CDR2 SYGVQD (reference sequence). The CDR3 runs to 19 residues. V shed 0 bases, J shed 1 base, and the junction held 12 bases outside the gene matches. CDR3 sequence (DNA): TGCGCCAGCAGTGAGTCTGTCAGGGGGCGATTGGATGGCACAGATACGCAGTATTTT. It translates to CASSESVRGRLDGTDTQYF.